This TCR beta chain was retrieved from a study of T cells in localized non-small cell lung cancer. Study-wide results and caveats: Exceeding tumor, uninvolved adjacent lung had the highest T cell clonality. Because researchers sequenced only one region of the tumor, heterogeneity is still possible.

Assay used: immunoSEQ multiplex PCR; TCRdb lists only in-frame clones, some missing. Here the sample spans 20,000 to 25,000 clones, roughly four fifths being singletons. The V gene lost 3 bases and the J gene lost 2 bases, with 4 bases spanning the gap. This CDR3 has 12 residues. Germline V gene lookup returns CDR1 SEHNR and CDR2 FQNEAQ (reference sequence). Notes on this clone: The antigen is unknown.

The TCR comes from a man aged 40 to 70 with stage II lung adenocarcinoma. V usage is TRBV7-9 and J usage is TRBJ2-5; D is undetermined. The sequences come from PBMCs, collected before any cancer treatment. CDR3 sequence: CASSFGQETQYF. Here the CDR3 DNA reads TGTGCCAGCAGCTTCGGGCAAGAGACCCAGTACTTC.